The 16 T cell receptor beta chains listed next were all sequenced from one sample in a study of cytomegalovirus exposure and HLA in healthy donors. PCR primers comprised 60 Vbeta and 13 Jbeta primers. Generated by immunoSEQ multiplex PCR, the TCRdb table keeps only in-frame clones and is missing some. The table lists 97,000 or so clones, approximately 87% of them singletons, with roughly 2.6% in the top ten. Material: PBMCs. Receptors were obtained from a man aged 40-49 years in good health and CMV-seronegative.

The chain links TRBV5-4 to TRBJ1-2, with 10 bases fitting TRBD1. The CDR3 sequence is 15 residues long. After removal of 3 bases from V and 5 bases from J, the junction contained 7 bases not matched to a gene. Germline values: CDR1 SGHNT, CDR2 YYREEE (reference sequence). As DNA, the CDR3 is TGTGCCAGCAGCTCGGGACAGGGGAAAAGTTATGGCTACACCTTC. This encodes CASSSGQGKSYGYTF.

V and J are TRBV7-6 and TRBJ1-5; D remains ambiguous. Trimming shortened V by 5 bases and J by 0 bases, and 14 bases separated the two germline ends. CDR1 and CDR2 from the germline V gene are SGHVS and FNYEAQ. CDR3 length: 16 amino acids. CDR3 nucleotide sequence: TGTGCCAGCAGCCAATCCACCGGGTATAGCAATCAGCCCCAGCATTTT. This gives the protein CASSQSTGYSNQPQHF.

The sample holds one count of this clone. The chain combines TRBV7-3 with TRBJ1-2, with 9 positions matching TRBD1. Trimming removed 1 base from V and 4 bases from J; junction bases left unmatched: 7. CDR1 and CDR2 from the germline V gene are SGHTA and FQGTGA. CDR3 length: 16 amino acids. The chain's CDR3 is CASSLNPDRGFYGYTF. For the CDR3, the DNA is TGTGCCAGCAGCTTAAATCCGGACAGGGGTTTCTATGGCTACACCTTC.

This chain joins TRBV10-1 and TRBJ1-4, with D hard to call. Germline V CDR1 and CDR2: WNHNN, SYGVQD (reference sequence). Between the trimmed V and J ends, which lost 4 bases and 0 bases, there was a span of 9 bases. This CDR3 is 15 amino acids long. The CDR3 coding sequence is TGCGCCAGCAGTGGTGGTTTAGCAACTAATGAAAAACTGTTTTTT. Translated: CASSGGLATNEKLFF.

The V gene is TRBV18, the J gene TRBJ1-2, with D possibly TRBD1 on 6 matching bases. Germline V gives CDR1 KGHSH, CDR2 LQKENI. Trimming removed 1 base at V and 3 bases at J, with 12 bases between. The CDR3 contains 15 residues. The CDR3 sequence is CASSPQGVIDYGYTF. The CDR3, as DNA: TGTGCCAGCTCACCACAGGGGGTCATCGACTATGGCTACACCTTC. The complete variable domain, with remaining parts taken from reference TRBV18 and TRBJ1-2, reads NAGVMQNPRHLVRRRGQEARLRCSPMKGHSHVYWYRQLPEEGLKFMVYLQKENIIDESGMPKERFSAEFPKEGPSILRIQQVVRGDSAAYFCASSPQGVIDYGYTFGSGTRLTVV.

The V and J genes are TRBV19 and TRBJ1-5; 9 bases agree with TRBD1. This CDR3 spans 15 amino acids. CDR1 is LNHDA, CDR2 SQIVND, per germline (reference sequence). V lost 11 bases, J lost 7 bases, and 15 bases stayed unmatched. The CDR3 spells CASQITGGYGQPQHF. CDR3 DNA sequence: TGTGCCTCCCAAATAACAGGGGGCTATGGGCAGCCCCAGCATTTT. The full variable domain, completed using reference TRBV19 and TRBJ1-5, is DGGITQSPKYLFRKEGQNVTLSCEQNLNHDAMYWYRQDPGQGLRLIYYSQIVNDFQKGDIAEGYSVSREKKESFPLTVTSAQKNPTAFYLCASQITGGYGQPQHFGDGTRLSIL.

This rearrangement joins TRBV11-2 to TRBJ1-1; 7 positions match TRBD1. Germline assignment: CDR1 SGHAT and CDR2 FQNNGV. Trimming cost V 3 bases and J 6 bases; bases outside gene matches: 4. The length of the CDR3 is 13 residues. The CDR3, as DNA: TGTGCCAGCAGCTTCTACAGGGGCGCTGAAGCTTTCTTT. It translates to CASSFYRGAEAFF.

A single count supports this clone. The chain carries TRBV5-6 and TRBJ1-5; maybe TRBD1 (5 bases). V shed 2 bases and J shed 3 bases, with 12 bases lying between them. This CDR3 contains 15 residues. Germline values: CDR1 SGHDT, CDR2 YYEEEE. CDR3 DNA: TGTGCCAGCAGCTTAGGAGCGGGGGTCAATCAGCCCCAGCATTTT. Its protein is CASSLGAGVNQPQHF.

The chain has TRBV7-2 and TRBJ2-2, with 8 bases identical to TRBD2. V was pared by 10 bases and J by 1 base, with 11 bases of the junction left unmatched. There are 16 residues in the CDR3. The germline V gene has CDR1 SGHTA and CDR2 FQGNSA. The CDR3: CATPPGGIRNTGELFF. In nucleotides, the CDR3 is TGTGCCACCCCCCCGGGAGGGATCAGGAACACCGGGGAGCTGTTTTTT.

The chain is built from TRBV10-3 and TRBJ1-5; the D is unclear. This CDR3 is 16 amino acids long. Per germline, CDR1 ENHRY and CDR2 SYGVKD. The V gene lost 5 bases and the J gene lost 1 base, with 15 bases spanning the gap. The CDR3 sequence: CAISRDGMTSNQPQHF. The DNA for the CDR3 is TGTGCCATCAGTCGGGATGGGATGACGAGCAATCAGCCCCAGCATTTT.

This chain connects TRBV11-2 to TRBJ1-4, with a possible D match to TRBD1 (6 bases). Germline V gives CDR1 SGHAT, CDR2 FQNNGV. The V and J ends lost 7 bases and 3 bases respectively, with 12 bases between them. The length of the CDR3 is 14 residues. CDR3 bases: TGTGCCAGCACCTTGGGGGCAGCTAATGAAAAACTGTTTTTT. This gives the protein CASTLGAANEKLFF.

The chain carries TRBV6-5 and TRBJ2-2; D is perhaps TRBD2 (7 bases). The germline V gene has CDR1 MNHEY and CDR2 SVGAGI. The CDR3 has 15 amino acids. Between the trimmed V and J ends, which lost 2 bases and 3 bases, there was a span of 10 bases. This CDR3 is CASSYVGGHTGELFF. For the CDR3, the DNA is TGTGCCAGCAGTTACGTGGGGGGGCACACCGGGGAGCTGTTTTTT.

This clone was seen only a few times. The chain joins TRBV5-1 to TRBJ2-4; D is perhaps TRBD2 (5 bases). CDR3 length: 17 amino acids. The V end lost 3 bases, the J end lost 0 bases, and 16 bases lay between the germline ends. Germline lookup yields CDR1 SGHRS and CDR2 YFSETQ. CDR3 sequence reads: CASSSYRRGLAKNIQYF. CDR3 in DNA: TGCGCCAGCAGCTCATACCGACGGGGTCTAGCCAAAAACATTCAGTACTTC.

Note on this clone: This same CDR3 is encoded by further DNA sequences in the sample. This chain links TRBV30 with TRBJ1-2; D perhaps matches TRBD1 (5 bases). CDR1 is GTSNPN and CDR2 is SVGIG in the germline V gene (reference sequence). V was clipped by 1 base and J by 4 bases, with 7 bases between them. The CDR3 runs to 12 residues. The CDR3 spells CAWSGGGYGYTF. Here the CDR3 DNA reads TGTGCCTGGAGTGGGGGGGGCTATGGCTACACCTTC.

The chain employs TRBV9 and TRBJ2-3; D not certain. From germline, CDR1 is SGDLS and CDR2 YYNGEE. CDR3 length equals 15 residues. Deletions cut 4 bases from V and 0 bases from J, with 12 bases between. The CDR3 region is CASSSRPESTDTQYF. The CDR3 bases are TGTGCCAGCAGCTCCCGGCCGGAGAGCACAGATACGCAGTATTTT.

V gene TRBV19 combines with J gene TRBJ2-2, with 11 nucleotides matching TRBD2. V gave up 7 bases and J gave up 4 bases; unmatched junction bases: 5. Germline V gene lookup returns CDR1 LNHDA and CDR2 SQIVND (reference sequence). The CDR3 is made up of 15 amino acids. The chain's CDR3 is CASMLAGGFTGELFF. DNA for the CDR3: TGTGCCAGTATGCTAGCGGGGGGTTTCACCGGGGAGCTGTTTTTT.